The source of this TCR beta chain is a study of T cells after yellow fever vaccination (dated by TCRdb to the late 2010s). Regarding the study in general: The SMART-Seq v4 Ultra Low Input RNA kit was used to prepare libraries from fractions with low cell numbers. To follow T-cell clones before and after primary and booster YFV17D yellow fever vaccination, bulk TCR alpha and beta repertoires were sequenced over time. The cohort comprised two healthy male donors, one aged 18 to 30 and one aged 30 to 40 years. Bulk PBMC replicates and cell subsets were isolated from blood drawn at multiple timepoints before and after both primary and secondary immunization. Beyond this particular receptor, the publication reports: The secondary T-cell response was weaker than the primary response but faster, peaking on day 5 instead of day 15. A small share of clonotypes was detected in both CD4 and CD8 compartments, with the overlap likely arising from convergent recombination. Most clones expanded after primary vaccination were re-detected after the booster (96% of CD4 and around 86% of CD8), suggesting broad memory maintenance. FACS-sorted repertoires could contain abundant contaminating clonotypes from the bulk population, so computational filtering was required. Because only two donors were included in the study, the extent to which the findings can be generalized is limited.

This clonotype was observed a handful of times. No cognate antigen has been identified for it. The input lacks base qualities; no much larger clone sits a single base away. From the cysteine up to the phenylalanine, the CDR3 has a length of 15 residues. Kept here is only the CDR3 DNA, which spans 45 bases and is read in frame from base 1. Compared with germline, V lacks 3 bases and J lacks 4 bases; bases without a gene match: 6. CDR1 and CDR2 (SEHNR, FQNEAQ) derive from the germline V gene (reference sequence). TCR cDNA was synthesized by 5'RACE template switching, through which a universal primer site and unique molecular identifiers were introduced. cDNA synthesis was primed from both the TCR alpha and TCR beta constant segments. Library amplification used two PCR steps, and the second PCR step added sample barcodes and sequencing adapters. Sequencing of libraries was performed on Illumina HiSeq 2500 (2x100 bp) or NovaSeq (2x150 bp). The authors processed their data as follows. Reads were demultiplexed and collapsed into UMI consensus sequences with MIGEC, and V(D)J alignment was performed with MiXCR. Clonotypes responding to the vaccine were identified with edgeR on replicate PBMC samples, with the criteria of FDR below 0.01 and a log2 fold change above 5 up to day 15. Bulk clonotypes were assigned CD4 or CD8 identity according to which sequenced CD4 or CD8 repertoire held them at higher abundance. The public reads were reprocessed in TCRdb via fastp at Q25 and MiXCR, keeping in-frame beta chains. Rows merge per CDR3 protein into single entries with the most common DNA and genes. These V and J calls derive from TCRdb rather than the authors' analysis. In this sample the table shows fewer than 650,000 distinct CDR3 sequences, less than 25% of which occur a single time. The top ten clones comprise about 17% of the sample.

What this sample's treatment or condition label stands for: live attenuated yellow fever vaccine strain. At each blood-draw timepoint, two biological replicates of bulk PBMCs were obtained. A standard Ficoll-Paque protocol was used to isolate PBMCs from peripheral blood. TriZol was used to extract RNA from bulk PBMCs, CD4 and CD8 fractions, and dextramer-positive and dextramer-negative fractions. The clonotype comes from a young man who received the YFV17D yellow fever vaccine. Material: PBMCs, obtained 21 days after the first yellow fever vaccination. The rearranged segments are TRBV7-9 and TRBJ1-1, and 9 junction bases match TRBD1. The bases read TGTGCCAGCAGCTTCGGGACAGGGTTCGGCACTGAAGCTTTCTTT. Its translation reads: CASSFGTGFGTEAFF. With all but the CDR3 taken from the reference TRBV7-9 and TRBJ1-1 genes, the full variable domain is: DTGVSQNPRHKITKRGQNVTFRCDPISEHNRLYWYRQTLGQGPEFLTYFQNEAQLEKSRLLSDRFSAERPKGSFSTLEIQRTEQGDSAMYLCASSFGTGFGTEAFFGQGTRLTVV.